These 22 T cell receptor beta chains came from one sample sequenced in a study of cytomegalovirus exposure and HLA in healthy donors. A multiplex PCR was run with 60 Vbeta primers and 13 Jbeta primers. Repertoires were generated with immunoSEQ multiplex PCR, while TCRdb's copy carries only in-frame clones and drops some. The sample carries roughly 190,000 clones, about 81% recorded once. The specimen was PBMCs. The receptors come from a man younger than 45 in good health and CMV-seropositive.

The CDR3 spells CASSYSTGDAEAFF. The CDR3 nucleotides are TGTGCCAGCAGTTACTCCACAGGGGATGCTGAAGCTTTCTTT. This chain uses TRBV6-6 with TRBJ1-1; 7 bases map to TRBD1. V shed 0 bases, J shed 6 bases, and the junction held 4 bases outside the gene matches. This CDR3 region has 14 residues. In germline, CDR1 is MNHNY, CDR2 SVGAGI (reference sequence).

This clone has only a few counts. The chain uses TRBV11-3 and TRBJ2-6, with D perhaps matching TRBD1 (6 bases). CDR3 size: 18 residues. Germline CDR1 is SGHNT and CDR2 is YENEEA. V was clipped by 1 base and J by 1 base, with 14 bases between them. CDR3 sequence: CASSLVSGENSGANVLTF. In DNA, the CDR3 is TGTGCCAGCAGCTTAGTGTCAGGGGAGAATTCTGGGGCCAACGTCCTGACTTTC. The full variable domain, with the rest looked up from reference TRBV11-3 and TRBJ2-6, is EAGVVQSPRYKIIEKKQPVAFWCNPISGHNTLYWYLQNLGQGPELLIRYENEEAVDDSQLPKDRFSAERLKGVDSTLKIQPAELGDSAVYLCASSLVSGENSGANVLTFGAGSRLTVL.

CDR3 region: CASSIVRAPVGSPLHF. The CDR3, as DNA: TGTGCCAGCAGCATAGTCAGGGCCCCGGTCGGTTCACCCCTCCACTTT. The chain joins TRBV5-6 to TRBJ1-6, with D perhaps TRBD1 (5 bases). Germline V CDR1 and CDR2: SGHDT, YYEEEE. V was shortened by 4 bases and J by 9 bases, with 20 bases between the two germline ends. The CDR3 extends over 16 amino acids.

The chain couples TRBV7-2 to TRBJ2-7, with 10 bases lining up with TRBD1. CDR3 length equals 16 residues. CDR1 SGHTA and CDR2 FQGNSA come from the germline V gene. Losses at the gene ends were 3 bases for V and 3 bases for J; bases not matched to a gene: 8. The CDR3 DNA sequence: TGTGCCAGCAGCTTGGACGGGACAGGGGCTATCTACGAGCAGTACTTC. Translating it yields CASSLDGTGAIYEQYF.

The genes are TRBV6-5 and TRBJ2-7, with TRBD1 matching 10 bases. The CDR3 length is 16 residues. The junction had 4 bases not matched to a gene; V was cut back by 0 bases and J by 2 bases. Germline CDR1 and CDR2: MNHEY and SVGAGI. CDR3 DNA sequence: TGTGCCAGCAGTTACTCCGGGACAGGGGCTACCTACGAGCAGTACTTC. It translates to CASSYSGTGATYEQYF.

The chain recombines TRBV7-3 with TRBJ2-7; D may be TRBD1 (6 bases). V lost 5 bases and J lost 0, with 14 bases in between. This CDR3 has 15 residues. Per germline, CDR1 SGHTA and CDR2 FQGTGA. For the CDR3, the DNA is TGTGCCAGCAGCGCTCGGGACACGAGCTCCTACGAGCAGTACTTC. Translation: CASSARDTSSYEQYF.

This chain joins TRBV2 and TRBJ1-5; D is perhaps TRBD1 (5 bases). Germline V gene lookup returns CDR1 SNHLY and CDR2 FYNNEI. This CDR3 region has 14 residues. V lost 5 bases to trimming and J lost 11 bases, with 19 bases between them. In DNA form, the CDR3 reads TGTGCCAGCAGTCCGGACACTCTGGGAACAGCCCAGCATTTT. This sequence encodes CASSPDTLGTAQHF.

The rearrangement uses TRBV18 and TRBJ1-1; 8 positions match TRBD1. V was pared by 3 bases and J by 1 base, with 1 base of the junction left unmatched. Germline V gene sequence: CDR1 KGHSH, CDR2 LQKENI. The CDR3 has 14 amino acids. The CDR3 bases are TGTGCCAGCTCACCGGGACAGGCGAACACTGAAGCTTTCTTT. Translation gives CASSPGQANTEAFF. The whole variable domain, remainder taken from reference TRBV18 and TRBJ1-1, is NAGVMQNPRHLVRRRGQEARLRCSPMKGHSHVYWYRQLPEEGLKFMVYLQKENIIDESGMPKERFSAEFPKEGPSILRIQQVVRGDSAAYFCASSPGQANTEAFFGQGTRLTVV.

Here the CDR3 DNA reads TGTGCCAGCAGCTTCACGGGAGGATCGGTGCCCGGGGAGCTGTTTTTT. It codes for CASSFTGGSVPGELFF. This chain uses TRBV7-8 with TRBJ2-2; 7 nucleotides align to TRBD2. The CDR3 is 16 amino acids. The V segment lost 3 bases and the J segment 6 bases; nucleotides outside the gene matches: 10. Germline CDR1 and CDR2: SGHVS and FQNEAQ.

V is TRBV5-4 and J is TRBJ2-3; 7 bases fit TRBD2. CDR1 SGHNT and CDR2 YYREEE come from the germline V gene (reference sequence). The CDR3 sequence is 15 residues long. The J segment lost 6 bases and the V segment lost 4 bases, leaving 11 bases of the junction unmatched. Written as DNA, the CDR3 is TGTGCCAGCAGCCTAAGGGGACGGGAGGCCGATACGCAGTATTTT. Its translation is CASSLRGREADTQYF.

The chain joins TRBV28 to TRBJ2-7; 10 bases fit TRBD1. Germline V gene lookup returns CDR1 MDHEN and CDR2 SYDVKM. Germline trimming cut 6 bases from V and 6 bases from J; bases unmatched to any gene: 5. This CDR3 region has 13 residues. This chain's CDR3 is CASRRTGGGEQYF. The CDR3 region has the DNA TGTGCCAGCAGACGGACAGGGGGTGGCGAGCAGTACTTC.

Written as DNA, the CDR3 is TGTGCCAGCAGCCCCGGGACTAGGTCATTGGGTGAGCAGTTCTTC. It specifies CASSPGTRSLGEQFF. V usage is TRBV5-6 and J usage is TRBJ2-1, with 8 bases identical to TRBD2. Germline CDR1 reads SGHDT; CDR2 reads YYEEEE. The V and J ends lost 4 bases and 9 bases, in that order; junction bases with no gene match: 12. This CDR3 is 15 amino acids long.

The chain joins TRBV10-1 to TRBJ1-1; 8 bases fit TRBD1. J was trimmed by 5 bases and V by 6 bases; bases with no gene match: 8. There are 14 residues in the CDR3. The germline gives CDR1 WNHNN, CDR2 SYGVQD (reference sequence). CDR3 sequence: CASRPTGEATEAFF. As DNA, the CDR3 is TGCGCCAGCAGACCGACAGGGGAGGCAACTGAAGCTTTCTTT.

The chain uses TRBV5-6 and TRBJ2-2, with D tentatively TRBD2 (5 bases). This CDR3 is 15 amino acids long. The germline V gene has CDR1 SGHDT and CDR2 YYEEEE. Trimming took 0 bases from V and 5 from J, leaving 11 bases between them. Here the CDR3 DNA reads TGTGCCAGCAGCTTGGGTGGGAGAAGTACCGGGGAGCTGTTTTTT. This translates into CASSLGGRSTGELFF.

This clone was counted once. The rearrangement links TRBV7-9 to TRBJ1-1; 9 nucleotides align to TRBD1. In germline, CDR1 is SEHNR, CDR2 FQNEAQ (reference sequence). After removal of 4 bases from V and 5 bases from J, the junction contained 5 bases not matched to a gene. CDR3 length: 14 amino acids. As DNA, the CDR3 is TGTGCCAGCAGCTCGAGACAGGGGGTGACTGAAGCTTTCTTT. It translates to CASSSRQGVTEAFF.

About this clone: One end of the junction varies from germline; a read error may be responsible. J is TRBJ1-4 and V is TRBV30, with D uncertain. This CDR3 region has 14 residues. CDR1 and CDR2 (germline): GTSNPN, SVGIG (reference sequence). The CDR3 here is CAWSVAVSREKLLF. CDR3 sequence (DNA): TGTGCCTGGAGTGTGGCGGTATCCCGGGAAAAACTGCTTTTT.

The genes are TRBV30 and TRBJ1-4, with D possibly TRBD1 on 5 matching bases. The ends were cut back, 8 bases at V and 10 bases at J, with 23 bases in the middle. CDR3 size: 14 residues. CDR1 is GTSNPN and CDR2 is SVGIG in the germline V gene (reference sequence). CDR3 residues: CAPSRPGREGKLFF. The CDR3 DNA reads as TGTGCCCCCTCCCGGCCAGGGAGGGAGGGAAAACTGTTTTTT.

V is TRBV27 and J is TRBJ1-4; D possibly corresponds to TRBD1 (6 bases). The CDR3 has 13 amino acids. Germline loops: CDR1 MNHEY, CDR2 SMNVEV (reference sequence). V was trimmed by 8 bases and J by 7 bases, leaving 14 bases between them. CDR3 DNA: TGTGCCAGCGGTAGGGGGAGGGGTGAAAAACTGTTTTTT. This gives the protein CASGRGRGEKLFF.

The chain joins TRBV28 to TRBJ2-7; 8 positions match TRBD1. J was trimmed by 3 bases and V by 2 bases; bases with no gene match: 3. Looked up from germline, CDR1 is MDHEN and CDR2 is SYDVKM. The CDR3 has 14 residues. In nucleotides, the CDR3 is TGTGCCAGCAGTTTACGTACAGGGGGCTACGAGCAGTACTTC. This gives the protein CASSLRTGGYEQYF.

This clone was found once. The V gene is TRBV4-3, the J gene TRBJ2-2, with 11 bases identical to TRBD2. The V gene's germline CDR1 is LGHNA and CDR2 YSLEER. The CDR3 length is 17 residues. V shed 0 bases and J 6 bases; nucleotides not matched to a gene: 6. CDR3 in DNA: TGCGCCAGCAGCCAAGAGGCGACTAGCGGGACCCCCGGGGAGCTGTTTTTT. This gives the protein CASSQEATSGTPGELFF.

Comment on this clone: This sample also contains other DNA sequences that code for the same CDR3. The rearrangement links TRBV7-2 to TRBJ2-4; the D gene is possibly TRBD2 (5 bases). The CDR3 is 15 amino acids. The germline V gene encodes CDR1 SGHTA and CDR2 FQGNSA. V was shortened by 3 bases and J by 8 bases, with 17 bases between the two germline ends. DNA of the CDR3: TGTGCCAGCAGCTTGAGTTTACGGGATTGGGACATTCAGTACTTC. Amino acids: CASSLSLRDWDIQYF.

The rearrangement joins TRBV4-3 to TRBJ2-2; D might be TRBD2 (5 bases). The CDR3 has 16 residues. Looked up from germline, CDR1 is LGHNA and CDR2 is YSLEER. Deletions cut 0 bases from V and 7 bases from J, with 15 bases between. CDR3 sequence (DNA): TGCGCCAGCAGCCAAGACCTTCTTGGACTCCGCGGGGAGCTGTTTTTT. Amino acids: CASSQDLLGLRGELFF.